Listed below are T cell receptor beta chains from one sample, sequenced in a study of CD8 T cells in ankylosing spondylitis. MiXCR, run by TCRdb on the 5' RACE reads, gives a single entry per CDR3 protein. The sample consists of approximately 40,000 distinct CDR3 sequences, 6% of them appearing once. Sequenced material: blood, either unsorted or a sorted T cell fraction (not recorded which). These receptors were obtained from a male donor with ankylosing spondylitis or in good health (not recorded which). Each CDR3 is given with its conserved first and last residue. A D gene is named only where the DNA matches it firmly. Expanded clones get a size class; other rows say once, few or many, or leave the size out.

>TRBV19|NA|TRBJ1-5|many
TGTGCCAGTACCATATCAGGGTATGGGGGGGGCCAGCCCCAGCATTTT
CASTISGYGGGQPQHF
>TRBV30|NA|TRBJ2-1|few
TGTGCCTGGAGTGTACGAAGGACTACCAGCTCCTACAATGAGCAGTTCTTC
CAWSVRRTTSSYNEQFF
>TRBV18|TRBD2|TRBJ2-7|many
TGTGCCAGCTCTCCTAGCGGGAGCCCGTCAAGGGAGCAGTACTTC
CASSPSGSPSREQYF
>TRBV2|NA|TRBJ1-2|many
TGTGCCAGCAGTGAAGGATTTAACGCCGGTTATGGCTACACCTTC
CASSEGFNAGYGYTF
>TRBV12-3/TRBV12-4|NA|TRBJ1-1|many
TGTGCCACCAGCACGGACTCCCAAGCTTTCTTT
CATSTDSQAFF
>TRBV7-9|NA|TRBJ2-5|many
TGTGCCAGCAGCCCACGGGCCTCAAGGGGCGAGACCCAGTACTTC
CASSPRASRGETQYF
>TRBV24-1|TRBD2|TRBJ2-1|many
TGTGCCACCAGTGTTATTAGCGGGGGGTTGCGAGAGCAGTTCTTC
CATSVISGGLREQFF
>TRBV3-1|NA|TRBJ2-1|many
TGTGCCAGCAGCCAAAGTCGACGGGATGAGCAGTTCTTC
CASSQSRRDEQFF
>TRBV15|TRBD2|TRBJ2-1|many
TGTGCCACCAGCAGAGTCCACGGGACTAGCGGGGCTGGGCGTCGTGTTGGTGAGCAGTTCTTC
CATSRVHGTSGAGRRVGEQFF
>TRBV27|TRBD2|TRBJ2-1|many
TGTGCCAGCAGCCTCAGTTCATGGACTAGCGGGAGGAGGGATGAGCAGTTCTTC
CASSLSSWTSGRRDEQFF
>TRBV27|NA|TRBJ1-1|many
TGTGCCAGCAGTTATTCGGGGCTGGTCACTGAAGCTTTCTTT
CASSYSGLVTEAFF
>TRBV12-3/TRBV12-4|NA|TRBJ2-5|NA
TGTGCCAGCAGTGGGCAAGAGGCCCAGTACTTC
CASSGQEAQYF
>TRBV7-9|TRBD1|TRBJ2-2|many
TGTGCCAGCAGCCCACCCGGACAGGGGAACGGGGAGCTGTTTTTT
CASSPPGQGNGELFF
>TRBV7-8|NA|TRBJ2-1|many
TGTGCCAGCAGCCTGAGTAAGCGGCGGTACAATGAGCAGTTCTTC
CASSLSKRRYNEQFF
>TRBV23-1|TRBD1|TRBJ2-1|NA
TGCGCCAGCTCTAGAAAAACCGGACAGGGGTCCCCAGATGAGCAGTTCTTC
CASSRKTGQGSPDEQFF
>TRBV7-6|TRBD2|TRBJ2-1|NA
TGTGCCAGCAGCTCCCTAGCGGGAGGACACAGGTACAATGAGCAGTTCTTC
CASSSLAGGHRYNEQFF
>TRBV6-1|NA|TRBJ2-1|many
TGTGCCAGCAGTCCCCCCCATGAGGGACCTTTTGAGCAGTTCTTC
CASSPPHEGPFEQFF
>TRBV29-1|NA|TRBJ2-7|NA
TGCAGCGTGATGATACAGTACGAGCAGTACTTC
CSVMIQYEQYF
>TRBV20-1|NA|TRBJ1-5|many
TGCAGTGCTAGTGTAGGCCGGCAGCCCCAGCATTTT
CSASVGRQPQHF
>TRBV20-1|NA|TRBJ2-7|many
TGCAGTGCTAGAGATCCAGCGGGCACGTACGAGCAGTACTTC
CSARDPAGTYEQYF
>TRBV29-1|NA|TRBJ1-3|many
NA
CSILVWSRSGNTIYF
>TRBV15|TRBD2|TRBJ2-1|many
TGTGCCACCAGCTTGACTAGCGTCAATGAGCAGTTCTTC
CATSLTSVNEQFF
>TRBV20-1|NA|TRBJ2-3|many
TGCAGTGCTTTAGGACGTCTGGGAGATACGCAGTATTTT
CSALGRLGDTQYF
>TRBV20-1|NA|TRBJ1-6|many
TGCAGTGCTGTAGACCGGCGGGCACCCCTCCACTTT
CSAVDRRAPLHF
>TRBV29-1|NA|TRBJ2-5|many
TGCAGCGCTAAGACAGGAGATCAAGAGACCCAGTACTTC
CSAKTGDQETQYF
>TRBV27|TRBD1|TRBJ2-1|many
TGTGCCAGCAGTTGGGACAGTAGGTACAATGAGCAGTTCTTC
CASSWDSRYNEQFF
>TRBV19|NA|TRBJ2-4|many
TGTGCCAGTAGTACCGGACTACCCCTAGGCATTCAGTACTTC
CASSTGLPLGIQYF
>TRBV21-1|NA|TRBJ2-2|many
TGTGCCAGCAGCAAAGTACGGGCCTACGCGGGAGGGCGTGGGTCCGGGGAGCTGTTTTTT
CASSKVRAYAGGRGSGELFF
>TRBV4-1|NA|TRBJ1-3|many
TGCGCCAGCAGCCAAGAATCGGGAAACACCATATATTTT
CASSQESGNTIYF
>TRBV4-2|NA|TRBJ1-4|many
TGTGCCAGCAGCCAAGGGAGGGCAGGGGAAGAAAAACTGTTTTTT
CASSQGRAGEEKLFF
>TRBV12-3/TRBV12-4|TRBD1|TRBJ2-2|many
TGTGCCAGCAGGGGGACAGGGTTCGCCGGGGAGCTGTTTTTT
CASRGTGFAGELFF
>TRBV10-3|TRBD1|TRBJ2-3|many
TGTGCCATCAGGAGGACAGGGCTAACAGATACGCAGTATTTT
CAIRRTGLTDTQYF
>TRBV12-3/TRBV12-4|NA|TRBJ2-1|many
TGTGCCAGCAGTGGACAGGAGGGGTCGAATGAGCAGTTCTTC
CASSGQEGSNEQFF
>TRBV5-1|TRBD1|TRBJ2-2|many
TGCGCCAGCAGCTTCTCGACAGGGGCAACCGGGGAGCTGTTTTTT
CASSFSTGATGELFF
>TRBV20-1|TRBD1|TRBJ1-2|many
TGCAGTGCTCTTAAACCGGGACAGGGGCCTGGCTACACCTTC
CSALKPGQGPGYTF
>TRBV4-3|NA|TRBJ2-7|medium-sized
TGCGCCAGCAGCCAAGATTGGGGCGAGCAGTACTTC
CASSQDWGEQYF
>TRBV21-1|NA|TRBJ2-7|many
TGTGCCAGCAGCAAAGGGGTCGGACAGATTCTATCCTCCTACGAGCAGTACTTC
CASSKGVGQILSSYEQYF
>TRBV4-3|TRBD1|TRBJ1-3|many
TGCGCCAGCAGCCGAGGACAGGGGAAGGGAAACACCATATATTTT
CASSRGQGKGNTIYF
>TRBV2|TRBD1|TRBJ1-1|many
TGTGCCAGCAGCGGACAGGCGAACACTGAAGCTTTCTTT
CASSGQANTEAFF
>TRBV28|NA|TRBJ1-5|many
TGTGCCAGCAGCCAGAGGGGGGGGGGCAATCAGCCCCAGCATTTT
CASSQRGGGNQPQHF
>TRBV2|NA|TRBJ1-1|many
TGTGCCAGCAGCGAACATGGGCCCGAAGCTTTCTTT
CASSEHGPEAFF
>TRBV15|TRBD1|TRBJ2-7|many
TGTGCCACCAGCAGAGTCACAGGGGGCGAGCAGTACTTC
CATSRVTGGEQYF
>TRBV20-1|NA|TRBJ1-1|many
TGCAGTGCTAGGGTCCAGGCCTTTAACACTGAAGCTTTCTTT
CSARVQAFNTEAFF
>TRBV7-3|TRBD2|TRBJ2-5|many
TGTGCCAGCAGCTTAGGGGGGGGAGTCCAAGAGACCCAGTACTTC
CASSLGGGVQETQYF
>TRBV7-9|TRBD1|TRBJ1-2|many
TGTGCCAGCAGCTTCCGGGACAGGGGCTATGGCTACACCTTC
CASSFRDRGYGYTF
>TRBV7-2|NA|TRBJ2-5|many
TGTGCCAGCAGCTCGAGGGAAAGGAGGGAGACCCAGTACTTC
CASSSRERRETQYF
>TRBV29-1|NA|TRBJ1-1|many
TGCAGCGTTGGACGCCAGACTGAAGCTTTCTTT
CSVGRQTEAFF
>TRBV5-6|NA|TRBJ2-7|many
TGTGCCAGCAGCACGACAGGAGAGCAGTACTTC
CASSTTGEQYF
>TRBV6-4|TRBD2|TRBJ2-1|many
TGTGCCAGCAGTGACTCTAGCGGGGGGGCCAATGAGCAGTTCTTC
CASSDSSGGANEQFF
>TRBV19|TRBD1|TRBJ2-1|many
TGTGCCAGTAGTATGATCCGGGACAGGGCAAGCGAGCAGTTCTTC
CASSMIRDRASEQFF
>TRBV29-1|TRBD2|TRBJ2-5|many
TGCAGCGTCGGGACTAGCGGGGAGACCCAGTACTTC
CSVGTSGETQYF
>TRBV7-2|TRBD2|TRBJ2-7|NA
TGTGCCAGCAGCTTAGGCCGGGGGGGTTACGAGCAGTACTTC
CASSLGRGGYEQYF
>TRBV6-6|NA|TRBJ2-7|many
TGTGCCAGCAGTACTCGGAGGGGGGCCGACGAGCAGTACTTC
CASSTRRGADEQYF